The source of this TCR beta chain is a study of blood T cell repertoires in COVID-19. Authors' analysis steps: Amplifying reference gene primers gave estimates of nucleated cell counts. TCRdb's table, derived via immunoSEQ multiplex PCR, lists solely in-frame clones and lacks some. D and trimming were read from the DNA, whereas the V and J calls and clone size are those reported in that table. This sample has a few hundred thousand clones, with 91% found just once. The age range of participants was 18 to 89 years, with residence in fewer than 25 US areas. V shed 0 bases and J 2 bases; nucleotides not matched to a gene: 7. Germline loops: CDR1 SGDLS, CDR2 YYNGEE. This CDR3 is built from 17 residues.

The chain is built from TRBV9 and TRBJ2-3; TRBD2 agrees at 9 bases. The sequenced material came from PBMCs or T cells enriched from blood (not recorded which). The TCR comes from a human donor in a cohort exposed to, infected with or recovered from COVID-19 (not recorded which). The donor label of this sample is uncertain. As DNA, the CDR3 is TGTGCCAGCAGCGTAGGCGCAGCGGGGGGCTTCACAGATACGCAGTATTTT. Protein product: CASSVGAAGGFTDTQYF.